The clone carrying this T cell receptor beta chain was counted ten times or more. Its specificity is unknown. MiXCR, run by TCRdb on the 5' RACE reads, gives a single entry per CDR3 protein. The sample includes about 9,800 distinct CDR3 sequences, 40% to 45% of them seen just once. The sample originates from a study of T cell repertoires and leukemia-associated antigens. Looking at the study overall: Effective reads per sample ranged from about 3 to 5.0 million. Whole-study results and caveats: Vbeta, Jbeta, VDJ rearrangement and unique CDR3 counts did not differ significantly across four groups. No direct test of specificity or function was done for expanded clones.

Without fetal bovine serum, CD3+ T cells were rested overnight. The sample taken for sequencing was CD3+ T cells sorted from blood and cultured. The clonotype comes from a female donor in good health.

The CDR3 DNA is TGTGCCAGCAGCTTAACAGCCTACGAGCAGTACTTC. Translation: CASSLTAYEQYF. The chain joins TRBV7-9 to TRBJ2-7; no clear D. The ends were cut back, 2 bases at V and 2 bases at J, with 4 bases in the middle. Germline-derived CDR1 and CDR2 are SEHNR and FQNEAQ (reference sequence). The CDR3 runs to 12 residues.